Listed below are T cell receptor beta chains from one sample, sequenced in a study of blood T cell repertoires in COVID-19. Only in-frame clones appear in the TCRdb table, and some are missing; sequencing was by immunoSEQ multiplex PCR. Of around 170,000 clones in the sample, about 89% were seen once. The sequenced material came from peripheral blood. All receptors derive from a young man who had recovered from COVID-19. Each CDR3 is given with its conserved first and last residue. A D gene is named only where the DNA matches it firmly. For some rows the clone size is stated as once, few or many, or as a class when expanded; others skip it.

>TRBV3-1/TRBV3-2|TRBJ2-5|NA|NA|14
CASTTPSTLETQYF
TGTGCCAGTACGACTCCTTCAACTTTGGAGACCCAGTACTTC
>TRBV9|TRBJ1-6|NA|NA|13
CASSVSERGPLHF
TGTGCCAGCAGCGTTTCCGAAAGGGGGCCCCTCCACTTT
>TRBV20-1|TRBJ2-5|NA|NA|13
CSASLPPEETQYF
TGCAGTGCTAGTCTCCCCCCCGAGGAGACCCAGTACTTC
>TRBV12-3/TRBV12-4|TRBJ2-1|NA|NA|10
CASSNNEQFF
TGTGCCAGCAGCAACAATGAGCAGTTCTTC
>TRBV2|TRBJ1-2|TRBD1|NA|14
CASRNDRVNYGYTF
TGTGCCAGCAGGAACGACAGGGTTAACTATGGCTACACCTTC
>TRBV29-1|TRBJ2-6|TRBD1|NA|17
CSVELGTGGSGANVLTF
TGCAGCGTTGAACTCGGGACAGGGGGCTCTGGGGCCAACGTCCTGACTTTC
>TRBV5-1|TRBJ1-1|NA|few|13
CASSWRDRAEAFF
TGCGCCAGCAGCTGGAGGGACCGGGCCGAAGCTTTCTTT
>TRBV7-9|TRBJ2-1|NA|NA|17
CASSLVNSVASRVEQFF
TGTGCCAGCAGCTTAGTAAATTCTGTGGCTAGCCGGGTTGAGCAGTTCTTC
>TRBV28|TRBJ2-5|NA|NA|16
CASSTLVDNPPRTQYF
TGTGCCAGCAGTACCCTCGTAGACAATCCCCCCCGGACCCAGTACTTC
>TRBV6-2/TRBV6-3|TRBJ1-1|NA|NA|13
CASSLGRNTEAFF
TGTGCCAGCAGTCTGGGCCGAAACACTGAAGCTTTCTTT
>TRBV7-2|TRBJ2-5|TRBD2|NA|16
CASSPHYKREAKTQYF
TGTGCCAGCAGCCCCCATTATAAGCGGGAGGCAAAGACCCAGTACTTC
>TRBV28|TRBJ2-1|NA|NA|16
CASSFGSGDSYNEQFF
TGTGCCAGCAGTTTTGGGTCAGGCGACTCCTACAATGAGCAGTTCTTC
>TRBV7-9|TRBJ1-6|NA|few|15
CASSLVAGFNSPLHF
TGTGCCAGCAGCTTAGTAGCCGGGTTTAATTCACCCCTCCACTTT
>TRBV3-1/TRBV3-2|TRBJ1-1|TRBD1|NA|14
CASSLGQAGTEAFF
TGTGCCAGCAGCCTTGGACAGGCGGGCACTGAAGCTTTCTTT
>TRBV27|TRBJ2-1|TRBD2|NA|15
CASSSGLALHNEQFF
TGTGCCAGCAGTTCGGGACTAGCCCTCCACAATGAGCAGTTCTTC
>TRBV7-2|TRBJ2-2|TRBD2|NA|15
CASSFGRAEGGELFF
TGTGCCAGCAGCTTCGGGAGGGCCGAGGGCGGGGAGCTGTTTTTT
>TRBV7-2|TRBJ2-6|NA|NA|15
CASSLTISGANVLTF
TGTGCCAGCAGCTTAACAATCTCTGGGGCCAACGTCCTGACTTTC
>TRBV11-3|TRBJ1-1|TRBD1|few|14
CASSEDRGGTEAFF
TGTGCCAGCAGCGAAGACAGGGGAGGCACTGAAGCTTTCTTT
>TRBV6-1|TRBJ1-5|TRBD1|NA|16
CASSDTGGAWNQPQHF
TGTGCCAGCAGTGATACAGGGGGCGCTTGGAATCAGCCCCAGCATTTT
>TRBV28|TRBJ1-2|TRBD1|NA|16
CASSSTTSGGFYGYTF
TGTGCCAGCAGTTCGACCACCTCAGGGGGATTCTATGGCTACACCTTC
>TRBV2|TRBJ2-1|TRBD2|NA|18
CASSEGGTSGRVYNEQFF
TGTGCCAGCAGTGAAGGGGGAACTAGCGGGAGGGTCTACAATGAGCAGTTCTTC
>TRBV7-3|TRBJ1-2|NA|once|14
CASSPGAGNYGYTF
TGTGCCAGCAGCCCAGGGGCAGGGAACTATGGCTACACCTTC